The rows below give T cell receptor beta chains drawn from one sample of a study of Ad26.COV2.S vaccination and SARS-CoV-2 variants. The data were produced by immunoSEQ multiplex PCR, yet TCRdb's version contains in-frame clones alone and is incomplete. The table includes around 370,000 clones, more than 75% detected once. The specimen comprised peripheral blood, sampled in a trial of Ad26.COV2.S vaccine versus placebo. These receptors came from a person between 18 and 65 years old who received the Ad26.COV2.S COVID-19 vaccine or a placebo. CDR3s include the opening cysteine and the closing phenylalanine or tryptophan. D genes are given only for firm matches. Size tells how often a clone was seen (once, few, many) or the class of an expanded clone, and some rows leave it out.

V	size	J	D	CDR3	DNA
TRBV15	.	TRBJ2-2	TRBD1	CATSHPGQGNTGELFF	TGTGCCACCAGTCACCCGGGACAGGGAAACACCGGGGAGCTGTTTTTT
TRBV7-9	.	TRBJ1-3	.	CASSLTRSRALYSGNTIYF	TGTGCCAGCAGTCTCACCCGGTCACGGGCGTTATACTCTGGAAACACCATATATTTT
TRBV18	.	TRBJ1-3	.	CASSPTDSGNTIYF	TGTGCCAGCTCACCGACGGACTCTGGAAACACCATATATTTT
TRBV28	once	TRBJ2-4	.	CASSLFARIQYF	TGTGCCAGCAGTTTATTTGCCCGCATTCAGTACTTC
TRBV5-1	.	TRBJ2-5	.	CASSQNRRAQETQYF	TGCGCCAGCAGCCAGAACAGACGAGCCCAGGAGACCCAGTACTTC
TRBV6-2/TRBV6-3	.	TRBJ1-1	TRBD1	CASSAIQGPNTEAFF	TGTGCCAGCAGTGCCATACAGGGGCCCAACACTGAAGCTTTCTTT
TRBV10-3	.	TRBJ1-1	TRBD1	CAINQDRGTEAFF	TGTGCCATCAATCAGGACAGGGGAACTGAAGCTTTCTTT
TRBV18	.	TRBJ2-5	TRBD1	CASLGQGETQYF	TGTGCCAGCCTCGGACAGGGAGAGACCCAGTACTTC
TRBV5-1	few	TRBJ1-2	.	CASSLFQGYGYTF	TGCGCCAGCAGCTTGTTTCAGGGATATGGCTACACCTTC
TRBV28	.	TRBJ2-5	.	CASIRREVHQETQYF	TGTGCCAGCATTAGGAGGGAGGTACACCAAGAGACCCAGTACTTC
TRBV6-6	few	TRBJ1-1	TRBD1	CASRSDRAHEAFF	TGTGCCAGCAGGTCGGACAGGGCGCATGAAGCTTTCTTT